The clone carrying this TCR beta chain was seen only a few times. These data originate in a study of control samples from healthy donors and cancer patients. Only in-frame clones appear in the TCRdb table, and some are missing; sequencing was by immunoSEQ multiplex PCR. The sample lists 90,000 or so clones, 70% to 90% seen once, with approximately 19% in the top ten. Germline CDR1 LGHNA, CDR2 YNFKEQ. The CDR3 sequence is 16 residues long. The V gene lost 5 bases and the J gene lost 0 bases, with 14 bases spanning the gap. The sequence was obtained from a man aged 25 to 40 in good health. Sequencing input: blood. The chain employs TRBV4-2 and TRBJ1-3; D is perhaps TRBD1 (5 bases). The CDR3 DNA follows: TGTGCCAGCAGCGGGCGACAGAGCCGCTCTGGAAACACCATATATTTT. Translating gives CASSGRQSRSGNTIYF.